This record covers a single T cell receptor beta chain. Germline lookup yields CDR1 KGHSH and CDR2 LQKENI. The CDR3 spans 15 residues. The V and J ends lost 4 bases and 4 bases, in that order; junction bases with no gene match: 4. These data come from a study of blood T cell repertoires in COVID-19. Study-wide background: In each case, the material was cDNA or gDNA derived from T cells, B-cell-depleted T cells, or PBMCs.

Generated by immunoSEQ multiplex PCR, the TCRdb table keeps only in-frame clones and is missing some. The data hold about 260,000 clones, with over 75% observed a single time. The sequenced sample consisted of PBMCs or T cells enriched from blood (not recorded which). The receptor was derived from a woman aged 35 to 49 who had been exposed to COVID-19. The chain carries TRBV18 and TRBJ2-2; 9 bases align to TRBD1. The CDR3 reads CASSLGTGSTGELFF. CDR3 DNA sequence: TGTGCCAGCTCACTTGGGACAGGGAGCACCGGGGAGCTGTTTTTT.